This T cell receptor beta chain was sequenced for a study of post-analysis software for immune sequencing data. About the study: The study covered relapsing-remitting, secondary progressive and progressive-relapsing courses of multiple sclerosis.

Regarding the study as a whole: Samples made in the same batch grouped tightly together by F measure. There were four or five TRBV segments more frequent in patients than controls, and TRBV5-6, TRBV5-1 and TRBV20-1 were among them. Normalized Chao1 diversity was significantly reduced in patients versus controls.

V gave up 2 bases and J gave up 0 bases; unmatched junction bases: 0. Germline values: CDR1 MGHRA, CDR2 YSYEKL. The CDR3 contains 15 residues. This clonotype was seen at least ten times. Its antigen is not identified. Incorporated into the TCR beta cDNA libraries were unique molecular identifiers, which served to reduce PCR and sequencing biases. Between roughly 1 and 11 million T cells gave rise to about 450,000 cDNA molecules. Using its own MiXCR run on the PCR reads, TCRdb lists one record per CDR3 protein. The data show about 540,000 distinct CDR3 sequences, with around a third seen just once and about 5.6% held by the top ten.

The chain carries TRBV4-1 and TRBJ1-4; 7 bases line up with TRBD1. This clonotype was obtained from a girl aged 2 to 17 with multiple sclerosis. Sequencing was done on a sample of blood. CDR3 in amino acids: CASSQTGATNEKLFF. Here the CDR3 DNA reads TGCGCCAGCAGCCAAACAGGGGCAACTAATGAAAAACTGTTTTTT.